This is a list of T cell receptor beta chains from one sample in a study of chemoradiotherapy in HPV16-positive cancers. Data came from immunoSEQ multiplex PCR; TCRdb stores just in-frame clones and leaves some out. The repertoire holds under 6,000 clones, with over 60% as singletons. Collection took place from a patient who underwent chemoradiotherapy. The receptors stem from a human donor with HPV-associated anogenital cancer. Both conserved end residues are part of each CDR3. The D gene is left open where the match is weak. Expanded clones are given a class, and other clones once, few, many or no size at all.

clone_size,v_call,j_call,d_call,cdr3_nt,cdr3_aa
few,TRBV5-4,TRBJ1-5,-,TGTGCCAGCAGCTTGGATCAGGCTAGCAATCAGCCCCAGCATTTT,CASSLDQASNQPQHF
-,TRBV10-1,TRBJ1-1,-,TGCGCCAGCAGTGGCTCCGTCCTTCAGGCGAACACTGAAGCTTTCTTT,CASSGSVLQANTEAFF
-,TRBV30,TRBJ2-7,-,TGTGCCGCTCAGGGGGGCTACGAGCAGTACTTC,CAAQGGYEQYF
once,TRBV7-2,TRBJ1-1,-,TGTGCCAGCAGCACCGCCGCTTTGAGGGGCACTGAAGCTTTCTTT,CASSTAALRGTEAFF
few,TRBV19,TRBJ1-3,-,TGTGCCAGTAGTATGGATAAAGGACAGGGAAACACCATATATTTT,CASSMDKGQGNTIYF
-,TRBV7-7,TRBJ2-7,-,TGTGCCAGCAGCCCCCCCGCGAGCCCTGAGCAGTACTTC,CASSPPASPEQYF
-,TRBV7-2,TRBJ2-4,TRBD2,TGTGCCAGCAGCTTAGCTCCGGGAGGTCCCAACATTCAGTACTTC,CASSLAPGGPNIQYF
-,TRBV28,TRBJ2-1,-,TGTGCCAGCAGTTTCGGGGGAGGAGCCTACAATGAGCAGTTCTTC,CASSFGGGAYNEQFF
-,TRBV23-1,TRBJ1-5,TRBD1,TGCGCCAGCAGTCGAAGGGGGCGGCAGCCCCAGCATTTT,CASSRRGRQPQHF
-,TRBV18,TRBJ2-3,-,TGTGCCAGCCCAACTAGAACTACCGGGGGAGGTACAGATACGCAGTATTTT,CASPTRTTGGGTDTQYF
-,TRBV10-1,TRBJ1-4,-,TGCGCCAGCAACGGGGCCCAGGATGAAAAACTGTTTTTT,CASNGAQDEKLFF
-,TRBV9,TRBJ1-3,-,TGTGCCAGCAGCGGACGGACTGCTGGAAACACCATATATTTT,CASSGRTAGNTIYF
-,TRBV9,TRBJ2-1,TRBD1,TGTGCCAGCAGCCGACAGACAGGGTATACCTACAATGAGCAGTTCTTC,CASSRQTGYTYNEQFF
-,TRBV4-3,TRBJ1-2,TRBD1,TGCGCCAGCAGCCAAGGGGGACAGGGGTGGATCTATGGCTACACCTTC,CASSQGGQGWIYGYTF
-,TRBV28,TRBJ2-3,TRBD2,TGTGCCAGCTCTGTACTAGCGGTCACAGATACGCAGTATTTT,CASSVLAVTDTQYF
-,TRBV19,TRBJ1-3,TRBD1,TGTGCCAGTAGTATGTACAGGGGAACTGGAAACACCATATATTTT,CASSMYRGTGNTIYF
-,TRBV6-1,TRBJ2-7,-,TGTGCCAGCGGAAGGGCTGGGGGAAGGTTGGGCGAGCAGTACTTC,CASGRAGGRLGEQYF
few,TRBV2,TRBJ2-2,TRBD2,TGTGCCAGCAGGGGTCTAGCGGGGAAAGCCGGGGAGCTGTTTTTT,CASRGLAGKAGELFF
-,TRBV4-3,TRBJ2-3,-,TGCGCCAGCAGCCAAGACTCGGTCGGAAGGAGAGCAGATACGCAGTATTTT,CASSQDSVGRRADTQYF
once,TRBV7-7,TRBJ2-1,-,TGTGCCAGCAGCTTAGCAGGACTAAGGGGCGTCAATGAGCAGTTCTTC,CASSLAGLRGVNEQFF
-,TRBV28,TRBJ1-3,-,TGTGCCAGCAGTTTTCCCGTAGGGACTGGAAACACCATATATTTT,CASSFPVGTGNTIYF
-,TRBV29-1,TRBJ2-5,-,TGCAGCGTTGCTTTACTGCGCGCGCCAGAGACCCAGTACTTC,CSVALLRAPETQYF
-,TRBV15,TRBJ2-7,-,TGTGCCACCAGCAGAGATAGGCAGAAGTCCTACGAGCAGTACTTC,CATSRDRQKSYEQYF
few,TRBV30,TRBJ1-2,-,TGTGCCTGGAGTGTACGGTCTGCGAGACCAGACTATGGCTACACCTTC,CAWSVRSARPDYGYTF
few,TRBV5-1,TRBJ2-2,TRBD2,TGCGCCAGCACCAGCGGGGGATTGGCCGGGGAGCTGTTTTTT,CASTSGGLAGELFF
-,TRBV5-8,TRBJ2-1,TRBD2,TGTGCCAGCAGCCCCGGACTAGCGGGAATCCTAAACTACAATGAGCAGTTCTTC,CASSPGLAGILNYNEQFF
-,TRBV18,TRBJ2-2,-,TGTGCCAGCTCACAAGACGTATCGAACACCGGGGAGCTGTTTTTT,CASSQDVSNTGELFF
-,TRBV2,TRBJ1-2,-,TGTGCCAGCAGTCTCAGACAGGACTATGGCTACACCTTC,CASSLRQDYGYTF
-,TRBV4-1,TRBJ1-2,-,TGCGCCAGCAGCCAAGTTAGAGACTATGGCTACACCTTC,CASSQVRDYGYTF
-,TRBV7-2,TRBJ1-3,-,TGTGCCAGCAGCTTAGGAAGGGCGGGAAACACCATATATTTT,CASSLGRAGNTIYF
-,TRBV11-2,TRBJ1-2,TRBD1,TGTGCCAGCAGCCCACGACTGGGGACAGGGGGAGTCGAAGGCTACACCTTC,CASSPRLGTGGVEGYTF
once,TRBV7-2,TRBJ2-1,-,TGTGCCAGCAGCTTAGGGATCAGGGAGCATGAGCAGTTCTTC,CASSLGIREHEQFF
-,TRBV30,TRBJ1-6,-,TGTGCCTGGAGTCTGTGGGGTAATTCACCCCTCCACTTT,CAWSLWGNSPLHF
-,TRBV7-3,TRBJ1-1,-,TGTGCCAGCAGCTTTGGCGGCACCGATGAAGCTTTCTTT,CASSFGGTDEAFF
-,TRBV29-1,TRBJ1-1,-,TGCAGCGGGAACCTGCCGGGGGGTGTAGGGACTGAAGCTTTCTTT,CSGNLPGGVGTEAFF
-,TRBV13,TRBJ1-6,-,TGTGCCAGCAGCTTCCCGGACAAGCCTTCACCCCTCCACTTT,CASSFPDKPSPLHF
-,TRBV7-3,TRBJ2-6,TRBD1,TGTGCCAGCAGACTGGGACAGGGACCCTCTGGGGCCAACGTCCTGACTTTC,CASRLGQGPSGANVLTF
-,TRBV28,TRBJ1-5,TRBD1,TGTGCCAGCAGTTCTACAGGGGCGAATCAGCCCCAGCATTTT,CASSSTGANQPQHF
once,TRBV19,TRBJ1-1,-,TGTGCCAGTACTCAGGGTATGGGTTTCACTGAAGCTTTCTTT,CASTQGMGFTEAFF
-,TRBV19,TRBJ1-1,-,TGTGCCAGTTCTTTTAGGACTGAAGCTTTCTTT,CASSFRTEAFF
once,TRBV19,TRBJ2-1,TRBD1,TGTGCCAGTACCCCCGGGACAGGGGACTTAATGGCCTACAATGAGCAGTTCTTC,CASTPGTGDLMAYNEQFF
-,TRBV5-4,TRBJ2-3,-,TGTGCCAGCAGCCGAGTCACAGATACGCAGTATTTT,CASSRVTDTQYF
-,TRBV28,TRBJ2-5,TRBD1,TGTGCCAGCCTCCCAGCAGTGTTACGGGACAGGGGATCTCTGGAGACCCAGTACTTC,CASLPAVLRDRGSLETQYF